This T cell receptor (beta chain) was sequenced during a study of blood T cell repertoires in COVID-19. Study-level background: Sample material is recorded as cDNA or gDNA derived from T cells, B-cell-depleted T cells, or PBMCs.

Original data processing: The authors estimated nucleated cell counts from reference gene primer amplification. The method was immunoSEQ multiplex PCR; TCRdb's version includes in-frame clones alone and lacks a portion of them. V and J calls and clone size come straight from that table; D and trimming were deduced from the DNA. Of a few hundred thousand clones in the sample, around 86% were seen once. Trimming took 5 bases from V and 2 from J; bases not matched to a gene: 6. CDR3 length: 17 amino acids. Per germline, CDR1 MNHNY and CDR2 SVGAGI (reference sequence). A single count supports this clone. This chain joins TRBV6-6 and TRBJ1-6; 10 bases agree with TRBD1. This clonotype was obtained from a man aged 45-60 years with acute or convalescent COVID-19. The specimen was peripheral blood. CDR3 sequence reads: CASSPTGGVTYNSPLHF. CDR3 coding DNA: TGTGCCAGCAGTCCGACAGGGGGCGTCACCTATAATTCACCCCTCCACTTT.